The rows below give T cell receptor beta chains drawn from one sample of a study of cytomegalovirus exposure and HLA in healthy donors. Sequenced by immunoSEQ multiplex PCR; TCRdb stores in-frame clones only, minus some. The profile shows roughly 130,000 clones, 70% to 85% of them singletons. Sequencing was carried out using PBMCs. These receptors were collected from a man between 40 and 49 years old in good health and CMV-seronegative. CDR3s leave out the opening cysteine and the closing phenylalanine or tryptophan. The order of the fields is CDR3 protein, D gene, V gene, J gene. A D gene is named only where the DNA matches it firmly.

CDR3: ASSHPRTGIYEQY; D: TRBD1; V: TRBV28; J: TRBJ2-7
CDR3: ASSPPGQGYNQPQH; D: TRBD1; V: TRBV28; J: TRBJ1-5
CDR3: ASSDSSGRRSSYNEQF; D: TRBD2; V: TRBV6-4; J: TRBJ2-1
CDR3: ASSPRTSGSTDTQY; D: TRBD2; V: TRBV13; J: TRBJ2-3
CDR3: ASSFQGNEQF; D: .; V: TRBV5-6; J: TRBJ2-1
CDR3: ARSCSRDRVVDTQY; D: TRBD1; V: TRBV5-3; J: TRBJ2-3
CDR3: ASSPRTGIGERAF; D: TRBD1; V: TRBV16; J: TRBJ1-1
CDR3: ASSPPNDSGGNTIY; D: .; V: TRBV18; J: TRBJ1-3
CDR3: ASSTTGGAGELF; D: TRBD1; V: TRBV5-1; J: TRBJ2-2
CDR3: ASSRPTGGLGEQF; D: TRBD1; V: TRBV7-9; J: TRBJ2-1
CDR3: SVERPSGGNTGELF; D: TRBD2; V: TRBV29-1; J: TRBJ2-2
CDR3: ASTLGDRSRSGANVLT; D: TRBD1; V: TRBV19; J: TRBJ2-6
CDR3: ASSLEGSAQETQY; D: .; V: TRBV13; J: TRBJ2-5
CDR3: ASSDSGSSYEQY; D: .; V: TRBV27; J: TRBJ2-7
CDR3: ASSLEQASSYNEQF; D: .; V: TRBV7-6; J: TRBJ2-1
CDR3: ATGRGTEAF; D: .; V: TRBV6-5; J: TRBJ1-1
CDR3: ASSESLSGRTDTQY; D: TRBD2; V: TRBV10-1; J: TRBJ2-3
CDR3: ASHHPGD; D: .; V: TRBV27; J: TRBJ1-3
CDR3: ASGSGTRTYEQY; D: .; V: TRBV25-1; J: TRBJ2-7
CDR3: ASSLSSPTAYTEAF; D: .; V: TRBV27; J: TRBJ1-1
CDR3: ASSPGQGAGTEAF; D: TRBD1; V: TRBV18; J: TRBJ1-1
CDR3: ASSPLGGAYEQY; D: TRBD2; V: TRBV7-2; J: TRBJ2-7
CDR3: ASSQDGDSREKLF; D: TRBD1; V: TRBV4-1; J: TRBJ1-4
CDR3: ASSLESGGGEQY; D: .; V: TRBV11-2; J: .
CDR3: ASRKPGQGSTEAF; D: TRBD1; V: TRBV11-2; J: TRBJ1-1
CDR3: ASSLTVAYEQY; D: .; V: TRBV27; J: TRBJ2-7
CDR3: ASSGTSGGVGRSDTQY; D: TRBD2; V: TRBV10-2; J: TRBJ2-3
CDR3: ASSGDTYEQY; D: .; V: TRBV25-1; J: TRBJ2-7
CDR3: ASSRGQVLSYEQY; D: TRBD1; V: TRBV5-1; J: TRBJ2-7
CDR3: ASSATRDRDPHGYT; D: TRBD1; V: TRBV9; J: TRBJ1-2
CDR3: ASSQDLSRGTYEQY; D: .; V: TRBV4-2; J: TRBJ2-7
CDR3: ASSQVSGRAYEQY; D: TRBD2; V: TRBV4-1; J: TRBJ2-7
CDR3: SVAIGGLQPQH; D: .; V: TRBV29-1; J: TRBJ1-5
CDR3: ASSLIGSENTGELF; D: .; V: TRBV27; J: TRBJ2-2
CDR3: ASSLAGLSYNEQF; D: .; V: TRBV7-2; J: TRBJ2-1
CDR3: ASSEPGTVGGTGVNEQF; D: .; V: TRBV10-2; J: TRBJ2-1
CDR3: ASSLYEEPYNEQF; D: .; V: TRBV28; J: TRBJ2-1
CDR3: ASSLTGGGGYSNQPQH; D: TRBD1; V: TRBV10-2; J: TRBJ1-5
CDR3: ALHAGQGDGYT; D: .; V: TRBV19; J: TRBJ1-2
CDR3: ASSPGGGKAEKLF; D: .; V: TRBV5-1; J: TRBJ1-4
CDR3: ASSPPLAGGTYEQY; D: TRBD2; V: TRBV7-9; J: TRBJ2-7